A single sample gave rise to the 28 T cell receptor beta chains below, sequenced in a study of graft-versus-host responses after intestinal transplantation. The data were produced by immunoSEQ multiplex PCR, yet TCRdb's version contains in-frame clones alone and is incomplete. The sample carries tens of thousands of clones, over 85% recorded once. The source material was PBMCs, sampled 16 days after intestinal transplant. Receptor source: a human patient who received an intestinal transplant, so some T cells may come from the graft donor.

The gene calls are TRBV28 and TRBJ2-7; D remains ambiguous. The CDR3 loop spans 12 amino acids. Germline loops: CDR1 MDHEN, CDR2 SYDVKM. The V end was cut by 2 bases, the J end by 4 bases, with 6 bases between. For the CDR3, the DNA is TGTGCCAGCAGTTTAGGGGAATACGAGCAGTACTTC. Its protein is CASSLGEYEQYF.

The chain links TRBV6-5 to TRBJ2-5; no clear D gene. Germline lookup yields CDR1 MNHEY and CDR2 SVGAGI. The CDR3 is 11 amino acids. Trimming pared 4 bases from V and 5 bases from J, leaving 5 bases between. CDR3 bases: TGTGCCAGCAGTTCATTGGAGACCCAGTACTTC. Amino acids: CASSSLETQYF.

The gene calls are TRBV2 and TRBJ1-2, with TRBD1 matching 12 bases. The CDR3 is made up of 16 amino acids. J lost 4 bases, V lost 6 bases, and 9 bases had no gene match. The germline gives CDR1 SNHLY, CDR2 FYNNEI. CDR3 sequence reads: CASSYAGTGGPYGYTF. As DNA, the CDR3 is TGTGCCAGCAGCTACGCCGGGACAGGGGGCCCCTATGGCTACACCTTC.

This clone was found once. The rearrangement joins TRBV18 to TRBJ2-1; D ambiguous. Germline V gene sequence: CDR1 KGHSH, CDR2 LQKENI. Trimming pared 3 bases from V and 6 bases from J, leaving 15 bases between. The CDR3 runs 15 residues. The DNA for the CDR3 is TGTGCCAGCTCACCGGGGATTTCTCCATCCAATGAGCAGTTCTTC. Its protein product is CASSPGISPSNEQFF.

This rearrangement joins TRBV21-1 to TRBJ1-1. TRBV21-1 corresponds to a pseudogene. The CDR3 contains 17 residues. CDR3 DNA: TGTGCCAGCAGCAATGACCGACCGGGGTGGGGGGACACTGAAGCTTTCTTT. Encoded protein: CASSNDRPGWGDTEAFF.

The CDR3 nucleotides read TGTGCCAGCAGTGAAGGTGGAGGAACCCCCTACGAGCAGTACTTC. Protein sequence: CASSEGGGTPYEQYF. The chain uses TRBV2 and TRBJ2-7, with D tentatively TRBD2 (5 bases). Looked up from germline, CDR1 is SNHLY and CDR2 is FYNNEI. The CDR3 has 15 amino acids. V was cut by 1 base and J by 2 bases, with 12 bases left in between. The complete variable domain, with remaining parts taken from reference TRBV2 and TRBJ2-7, reads EPEVTQTPSHQVTQMGQEVILRCVPISNHLYFYWYRQILGQKVEFLVSFYNNEISEKSEIFDDQFSVERPDGSNFTLKIRSTKLEDSAMYFCASSEGGGTPYEQYFGPGTRLTVT.

V gene TRBV28 combines with J gene TRBJ2-1; 11 nucleotides agree with TRBD2. Germline CDR1 reads MDHEN; CDR2 reads SYDVKM. V gave up 5 bases and J gave up 8 bases; unmatched junction bases: 8. This CDR3 has 15 amino acids. The CDR3 spells CASSLLAGGIDEQFF. In nucleotides, the CDR3 is TGTGCCAGCAGTCTTTTAGCGGGAGGGATCGATGAGCAGTTCTTC.

The chain links TRBV7-9 to TRBJ2-1; 7 bases are a match to TRBD2. Germline CDR1 SEHNR, CDR2 FQNEAQ (reference sequence). J gave up 8 bases and V 3 bases, and 13 bases lay outside the gene matches. The CDR3 sequence is 16 residues long. CDR3 sequence (DNA): TGTGCCAGCAGCTTCCGAGCTAGCGGCCCGTTGGATGAGCAGTTCTTC. Translating it yields CASSFRASGPLDEQFF.

The V gene is TRBV13, the J gene TRBJ1-4; the D gene is possibly TRBD1 (5 bases). From germline, CDR1 is PRHDT and CDR2 FYEKMQ (reference sequence). V was pared by 3 bases and J by 8 bases, with 10 bases between. The CDR3 covers 13 residues. The CDR3 loop is CASSFRGGEKLFF. CDR3 DNA sequence: TGTGCCAGCAGCTTTAGGGGAGGGGAAAAACTGTTTTTT. Supplemented by reference TRBV13 and TRBJ1-4, the full variable domain reads AAGVIQSPRHLIKEKRETATLKCYPIPRHDTVYWYQQGPGQDPQFLISFYEKMQSDKGSIPDRFSAQQFSDYHSELNMSSLELGDSALYFCASSFRGGEKLFFGSGTQLSVL.

CDR3 amino acids: CASSIDHGRTTEAFF. Written as DNA, the CDR3 is TGTGCCAGTAGTATAGATCATGGGCGGACCACTGAAGCTTTCTTT. The J gene is TRBJ1-1, the V gene TRBV19, with D hard to call. The germline V gene has CDR1 LNHDA and CDR2 SQIVND (reference sequence). The CDR3 runs to 15 residues. Trimming took off 0 bases at V and 4 bases at J, with 12 bases between the two ends.

This clone has a single count. This chain joins TRBV7-9 and TRBJ2-1; D gene uncertain. Trimming took off 5 bases at V and 4 bases at J, with 6 bases between the two ends. This CDR3 comprises 12 residues. Germline-derived CDR1 and CDR2 are SEHNR and FQNEAQ (reference sequence). The CDR3, as DNA: TGTGCCAGCAGCCGACTGTACAATGAGCAGTTCTTC. Amino acids: CASSRLYNEQFF.

Here the CDR3 DNA reads TGTGCCAGTTCACCTAGGGGATCTGTCTACGAGCAGTACTTC. Translation: CASSPRGSVYEQYF. The chain couples TRBV19 to TRBJ2-7, with TRBD1 as a possible D gene (5 bases). The germline CDR1 and CDR2 sequences are LNHDA and SQIVND (reference sequence). The V and J ends lost 8 bases and 3 bases respectively, with 17 bases between them. CDR3 size: 14 residues.

The chain employs TRBV15 and TRBJ2-6; possibly TRBD2 for D (5 bases). The germline V gene encodes CDR1 LNHNV and CDR2 YYDKDF (reference sequence). The CDR3 consists of 15 residues. V dropped 6 bases and J dropped 0 bases, with 9 bases sitting between them. Here the CDR3 DNA reads TGTGCCACCAGGATTGGAGGCTCTGGGGCCAACGTCCTGACTTTC. It translates to CATRIGGSGANVLTF. Combining the CDR3 with reference TRBV15 and TRBJ2-6 gives the whole variable domain DAMVIQNPRYQVTQFGKPVTLSCSQTLNHNVMYWYQQKSSQAPKLLFHYYDKDFNNEADTPDNFQSRRPNTSFCFLDIRSPGLGDTAMYLCATRIGGSGANVLTFGAGSRLTVL.

The chain joins TRBV4-1 to TRBJ2-7, with D perhaps being TRBD1 or TRBD2 (6 bases each). The CDR3 loop spans 14 amino acids. With 4 bases removed from V and 0 bases from J, the gap between germline ends came to 10 bases. Germline V gene sequence: CDR1 MGHRA, CDR2 YSYEKL. The CDR3 DNA reads as TGCGCCAGCAGCCCGGGGGCGCGCTCCTACGAGCAGTACTTC. Its protein product is CASSPGARSYEQYF.

The CDR3 loop is CASSFPGLQYNEQFF. DNA for the CDR3: TGTGCCAGCAGCTTCCCGGGACTACAGTACAATGAGCAGTTCTTC. The V call is TRBV7-9, the J call TRBJ2-1, with 7 nucleotides matching TRBD2. Losses at the gene ends were 3 bases for V and 4 bases for J; bases not matched to a gene: 6. Germline CDR1 and CDR2: SEHNR and FQNEAQ (reference sequence). This CDR3 comprises 15 residues. The variable domain in full, completed from reference TRBV7-9 and TRBJ2-1, reads DTGVSQNPRHKITKRGQNVTFRCDPISEHNRLYWYRQTLGQGPEFLTYFQNEAQLEKSRLLSDRFSAERPKGSFSTLEIQRTEQGDSAMYLCASSFPGLQYNEQFFGPGTRLTVL.

The chain recombines TRBV5-1 with TRBJ2-5, with a weak D call TRBD1 (5 bases). V was trimmed by 6 bases and J by 3 bases, leaving 9 bases between them. CDR1 is SGHRS and CDR2 is YFSETQ in the germline V gene. The CDR3 totals 12 residues. CDR3 sequence reads: CASNGREETQYF. The CDR3 DNA is TGCGCCAGCAACGGCAGGGAAGAGACCCAGTACTTC.

V and J are TRBV25-1 and TRBJ2-1, with a possible D match to TRBD1 (6 bases). Germline assignment: CDR1 MGHDK and CDR2 SYGVNS. The CDR3 sequence is 11 residues long. V was shortened by 7 bases and J by 9 bases, with 10 bases between the two germline ends. Here the CDR3 reads CASKQGSEQFF. In nucleotides, the CDR3 is TGTGCCAGCAAACAGGGTAGTGAGCAGTTCTTC.

The V gene is TRBV7-9, the J gene TRBJ2-1; D may be TRBD2 (5 bases). The germline gives CDR1 SEHNR, CDR2 FQNEAQ (reference sequence). The ends were cut back, 7 bases at V and 10 bases at J, with 17 bases in the middle. This CDR3 contains 13 residues. The CDR3 DNA reads as TGTGCCAGCACCTCCCCTGGGAGAGTCGAGCAGTTCTTC. Residues: CASTSPGRVEQFF.

V usage is TRBV28 and J usage is TRBJ2-7, with TRBD2 matching 12 bases. Trimming removed 6 bases from V and 3 bases from J; junction bases left unmatched: 6. CDR1 and CDR2 from the germline V gene are MDHEN and SYDVKM. This CDR3 contains 15 residues. For the CDR3, the DNA is TGTGCCAGCAGGCAAGGGACTAGCGGGTTCTACGAGCAGTACTTC. It yields the protein CASRQGTSGFYEQYF.

J is TRBJ2-1 and V is TRBV28; D gene ambiguous. CDR1 and CDR2 from the germline V gene are MDHEN and SYDVKM. Trimming took off 6 bases at V and 3 bases at J, with 18 bases between the two ends. The CDR3 totals 16 residues. The CDR3 nucleotides are TGTGCCAGCAGCACCCTCTTGCCCACGGTCTACAATGAGCAGTTCTTC. Protein: CASSTLLPTVYNEQFF.

The chain recombines TRBV5-4 with TRBJ1-1, with D possibly being TRBD1 (6 bases). CDR1 SGHNT and CDR2 YYREEE come from the germline V gene (reference sequence). The CDR3 has 15 amino acids. V lost 4 bases and J 10 bases, leaving 23 bases between the germline ends. The CDR3 loop is CASSHDPGTQNGAFF. CDR3 DNA: TGTGCCAGCAGCCACGATCCCGGGACACAAAACGGAGCTTTCTTT.

The chain recombines TRBV15 with TRBJ2-1; D not certain. The germline V and J ends were trimmed by 7 bases and 8 bases, with 24 bases remaining between them. The length of the CDR3 is 16 residues. The V gene's germline CDR1 is LNHNV and CDR2 YYDKDF (reference sequence). The CDR3 DNA sequence: TGTGCCACCATGATCGGAGAACCTCCCCCTTGGGATGAGCAGTTCTTC. It translates to CATMIGEPPPWDEQFF.

V usage is TRBV7-6 and J usage is TRBJ2-5, with D perhaps matching TRBD1 (6 bases). Trimming took 11 bases from V and 5 from J, leaving 15 bases between them. This CDR3 is built from 12 residues. CDR1 and CDR2 (germline): SGHVS, FNYEAQ. CDR3 nucleotide sequence: TGTGCCGGGGGAAACAGGGAGGAGACCCAGTACTTC. It encodes CAGGNREETQYF. The complete variable domain, with remaining parts taken from reference TRBV7-6 and TRBJ2-5, reads GAGVSQSPRYKVTKRGQDVALRCDPISGHVSLYWYRQALGQGPEFLTYFNYEAQQDKSGLPNDRFSAERPEGSISTLTIQRTEQRDSAMYRCAGGNREETQYFGPGTRLLVL.

The chain couples TRBV4-1 to TRBJ2-4; TRBD2 agrees at 9 bases. Losses at the gene ends were 2 bases for V and 0 bases for J; bases not matched to a gene: 2. Germline CDR1 reads MGHRA; CDR2 reads YSYEKL. This CDR3 is built from 16 residues. CDR3 region: CASSQLRGGAKNIQYF. CDR3 nucleotides: TGCGCCAGCAGCCAATTGCGGGGGGGAGCCAAAAACATTCAGTACTTC.

The chain combines TRBV7-3 with TRBJ1-6; D remains unclear. CDR3 length equals 17 residues. Trimming cost V 0 bases and J 3 bases, with 12 bases left between them. Germline values: CDR1 SGHTA, CDR2 FQGTGA. The CDR3 region is CASSLTAASLYNSPLHF. The CDR3 coding sequence is TGTGCCAGCAGCTTAACCGCCGCGAGCCTCTATAATTCACCCCTCCACTTT.

The chain uses TRBV7-2 and TRBJ2-3; 9 nucleotides agree with TRBD2. Trimming cost V 1 base and J 1 base; bases outside gene matches: 3. CDR3 length: 16 residues. CDR1 is SGHTA, CDR2 FQGNSA, per germline. The CDR3 DNA reads as TGTGCCAGCAGCTTAGGCGGGAGGGTGGGCACAGATACGCAGTATTTT. Translation gives CASSLGGRVGTDTQYF.

V and J are TRBV28 and TRBJ2-1; 8 nucleotides agree with TRBD2. The CDR3 has 15 residues. CDR1 and CDR2 (germline): MDHEN, SYDVKM. The J segment lost 6 bases and the V segment lost 5 bases, leaving 9 bases of the junction unmatched. In nucleotides, the CDR3 is TGTGCCAGCAGTGTTACGGGAGGGCGGGGCAATGAGCAGTTCTTC. Its protein is CASSVTGGRGNEQFF.

This clone was recorded only once. As DNA, the CDR3 is TGTGCCACCGCTGGCCCCGGGTGGCATGAGCAGTTCTTC. Its protein is CATAGPGWHEQFF. The chain uses TRBV28 and TRBJ2-1; D is ambiguous. CDR1 and CDR2 (germline): MDHEN, SYDVKM. This CDR3 has 13 residues. Trimming shortened V by 10 bases and J by 8 bases, and 18 bases separated the two germline ends.